The present T cell receptor (beta chain) was sequenced within a study of blood T cell repertoires in COVID-19. On the study more broadly: PBMCs, B-cell-depleted T cells, or T cells were the source of the cDNA or gDNA that made up the material.

Study members were between about 18 and 100 years old and lived in some 22 US regions. In assigning cohorts, the study relied on participant-reported clinical history. Produced via immunoSEQ multiplex PCR; TCRdb's table is partial and in-frame only. The table includes roughly 130,000 clones, 86% detected once. With 6 bases clipped from V and 1 base from J, the junction kept 5 bases outside the gene matches. The CDR3 contains 15 residues. CDR1 is MGHDK and CDR2 is SYGVNS in the germline V gene. The chain couples TRBV25-1 to TRBJ2-2, with 7 bases aligning to TRBD1. The TCR originated in a woman in her forties or fifties who had recovered from COVID-19. Specimen: PBMCs or T cells enriched from blood (not recorded which). CDR3 in DNA: TGTGCCAGCAGCGGGGACAGTCTGAACACCGGGGAGCTGTTTTTT. Protein: CASSGDSLNTGELFF. Full variable domain (rest looked up from reference TRBV25-1 and TRBJ2-2): EADIYQTPRYLVIGTGKKITLECSQTMGHDKMYWYQQDPGMELHLIHYSYGVNSTEKGDLSSESTVSRIRTEHFPLTLESARPSHTSQYLCASSGDSLNTGELFFGEGSRLTVL.